This TCR beta chain is from a study of graft-versus-host responses after intestinal transplantation. Study as a whole: Every recipient underwent anti-thymocyte globulin induction, then tacrolimus and steroids for roughly three years. Overall study findings and caveats: Early after transplant, HvG declines were associated with peak levels of circulating GvH clones. Elevated graft-versus-host to host-versus-graft clonal ratios in allografts were recorded for patients with graft-donor T cell macrochimerism.

A word on this clone: Its matching antigen is unknown.

Assay used: immunoSEQ multiplex PCR; TCRdb lists only in-frame clones, some missing. The sample has 29,000 or so clones, roughly nine tenths seen once. V dropped 4 bases and J dropped 5; count of bases not matched to a gene: 10. The CDR3 runs to 17 residues. In germline, CDR1 is SGHNT, CDR2 YYREEE (reference sequence). The TCR was taken from a human patient who received an intestinal transplant, so some T cells may come from the graft donor. The sample was PBMCs, taken around 62 weeks after intestinal transplantation. The genes are TRBV5-4 and TRBJ2-3; TRBD2 agrees at 13 bases. The CDR3 spells CASSAGGLAGNQDTQYF. As DNA, the CDR3 is TGTGCCAGCAGCGCGGGGGGACTAGCGGGAAACCAAGATACGCAGTATTTT.